Here is one TCR beta chain with its context. This clonotype was observed at least ten times. It lacks a known antigen. The input lacks base qualities; no much larger clone sits a single base away. Measured from the cysteine to the phenylalanine, the CDR3 is 12 residues long. The sequence is cut down to CDR3 DNA, 36 bases in frame from base 1. CDR1 and CDR2, per the germline V gene, are KGHSH and LQKENI. V drops 6 bases and J drops 8 bases, leaving 11 bases in between. The sample is drawn from a study of low-dose radiotherapy and immunotherapy resistance in tumors (dated by TCRdb to about 2022). About the investigation overall: In Cohort 1, each fraction delivered 0.5 Gy every 2 weeks, and the prescribed total PTV dose was 6.5 Gy. In Cohort 2, 1 Gy per fraction was delivered every two weeks, for a total of 13 Gy over 26 weeks. Patients were given nivolumab as a 240 mg flat dose every two weeks and ipilimumab at 1 mg/kg every six weeks, with both drugs delivered intravenously. Cyclophosphamide 200 mg/m2 was administered intravenously every two weeks, one day before each radiation and immunotherapy administration. Starting on cycle 1 day 1, patients took 300 mg of aspirin by mouth once daily for four cycles. Randomization of trial participants into treatment groups was not performed. Eight patients were included in the translational analysis, namely three from the first dose cohort plus the first five from the second dose cohort.

Sequencing took place on an Illumina HiSeq 2500. First-strand cDNA was synthesized with Superscript III and a set of TRAV- and TRBV-specific primers, covering both TCRalpha and TCRbeta chains. A roughly 19-cycle PCR with Phusion amplified the TCRs, pairing a constant-region primer with the adapter that was attached to the V primers. Isolated mRNA was amplified with the MessageAmp II aRNA Amplification Kit, using a roughly 15-hour in vitro transcription at 37°C. The Dynabeads mRNA DIRECT Purification Kit was used to isolate the mRNA for TCR sequencing. A second approximately 25-cycle Phusion PCR added indexed Illumina adapters, and products were purified with AMPure XP beads. Per the source publication's procedure: Using custom Perl scripts, TCR sequences that encoded the same protein were pooled, out-of-frame sequences were dropped, and the abundance of each clonotype was calculated. Any TCR sequence supported by only a single read was excluded from analysis. Among the metrics used to describe the repertoires were Shannon entropy, Gini index, clonality, richness, and the frequency of TCRs shared between repertoires. The public reads were reprocessed in TCRdb via fastp at Q25 and MiXCR, keeping in-frame beta chains. Rows with a matching CDR3 protein are joined into one entry that keeps the most common DNA and genes. The V and J calls were not made by the authors but by TCRdb's processing. The sample table shows some 39,000 distinct CDR3 sequences, and around a third are seen once. Roughly 3.5% of the sample comes from the top ten.

This sample's time point label indicates: before trial treatment. Donors were enrolled in RACIN, a single-arm phase I dose-escalation trial combining nivolumab, ipilimumab, aspirin, low-dose cyclophosphamide and low-dose radiotherapy. Patients with advanced, TIL-negative solid tumors were considered eligible. The rearrangement combines TRBV18 with TRBJ2-1; a confident D gene designation cannot be given. This clonotype was sampled from a male donor with gallbladder cancer. The sample in question was PBMCs, obtained before treatment. CDR3 protein: CASSPNADEQFF. The nucleotide sequence reads TGTGCCAGCTCCCCGAACGCGGATGAGCAGTTCTTC. This CDR3, with the reference TRBV18 and TRBJ2-1 proteins standing in past its ends, gives the full variable domain NAGVMQNPRHLVRRRGQEARLRCSPMKGHSHVYWYRQLPEEGLKFMVYLQKENIIDESGMPKERFSAEFPKEGPSILRIQQVVRGDSAAYFCASSPNADEQFFGPGTRLTVL.